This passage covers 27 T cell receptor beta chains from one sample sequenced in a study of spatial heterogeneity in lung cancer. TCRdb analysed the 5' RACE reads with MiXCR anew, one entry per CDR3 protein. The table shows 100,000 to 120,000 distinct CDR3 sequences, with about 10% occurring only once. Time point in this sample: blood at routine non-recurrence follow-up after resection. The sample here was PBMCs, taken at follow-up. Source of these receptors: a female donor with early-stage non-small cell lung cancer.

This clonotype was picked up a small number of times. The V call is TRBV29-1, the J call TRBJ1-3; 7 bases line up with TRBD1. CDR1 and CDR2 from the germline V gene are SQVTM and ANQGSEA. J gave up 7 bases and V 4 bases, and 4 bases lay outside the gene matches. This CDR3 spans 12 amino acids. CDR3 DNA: TGCAGCGTTGCAGAACAGGGGAACACCATATATTTT. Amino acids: CSVAEQGNTIYF.

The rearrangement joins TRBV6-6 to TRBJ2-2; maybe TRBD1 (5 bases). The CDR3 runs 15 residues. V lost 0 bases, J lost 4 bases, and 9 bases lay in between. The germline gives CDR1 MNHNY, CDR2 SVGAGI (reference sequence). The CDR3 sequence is CASSYSQGGTGELFF. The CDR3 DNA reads TGTGCCAGCAGTTACTCTCAGGGTGGCACCGGGGAGCTGTTTTTT.

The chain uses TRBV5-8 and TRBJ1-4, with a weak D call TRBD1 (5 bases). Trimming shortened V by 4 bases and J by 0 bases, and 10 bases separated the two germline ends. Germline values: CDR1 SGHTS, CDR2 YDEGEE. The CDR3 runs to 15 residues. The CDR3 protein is CASSPRGATNEKLFF. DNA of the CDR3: TGTGCCAGCAGCCCGCGGGGGGCAACTAATGAAAAACTGTTTTTT.

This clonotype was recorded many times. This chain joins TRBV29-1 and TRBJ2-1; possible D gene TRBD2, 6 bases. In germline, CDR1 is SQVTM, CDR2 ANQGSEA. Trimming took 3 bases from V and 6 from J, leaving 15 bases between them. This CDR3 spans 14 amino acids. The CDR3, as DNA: TGCAGCGTTGATCCGATAGCGGCTGCCAATGAGCAGTTCTTC. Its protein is CSVDPIAAANEQFF.

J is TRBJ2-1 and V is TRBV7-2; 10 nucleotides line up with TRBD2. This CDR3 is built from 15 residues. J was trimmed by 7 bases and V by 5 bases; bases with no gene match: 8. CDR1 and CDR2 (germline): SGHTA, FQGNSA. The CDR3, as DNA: TGTGCCAGCAGCCGGACTAGCGGATATAGGAATGAGCAGTTCTTC. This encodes CASSRTSGYRNEQFF.

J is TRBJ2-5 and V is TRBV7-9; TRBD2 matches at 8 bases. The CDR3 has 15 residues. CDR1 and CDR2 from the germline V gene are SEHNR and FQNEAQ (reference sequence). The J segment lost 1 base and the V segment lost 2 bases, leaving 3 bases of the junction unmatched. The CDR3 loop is CASSLPAGGQETQYF. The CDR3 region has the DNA TGTGCCAGCAGCTTACCTGCGGGAGGCCAAGAGACCCAGTACTTC.

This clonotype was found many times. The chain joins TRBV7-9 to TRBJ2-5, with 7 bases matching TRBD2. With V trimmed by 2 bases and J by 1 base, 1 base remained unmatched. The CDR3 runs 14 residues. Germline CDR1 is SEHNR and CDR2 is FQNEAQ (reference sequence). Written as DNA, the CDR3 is TGTGCCAGCAGCTTACTAGCGGTCCAAGAGACCCAGTACTTC. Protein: CASSLLAVQETQYF.

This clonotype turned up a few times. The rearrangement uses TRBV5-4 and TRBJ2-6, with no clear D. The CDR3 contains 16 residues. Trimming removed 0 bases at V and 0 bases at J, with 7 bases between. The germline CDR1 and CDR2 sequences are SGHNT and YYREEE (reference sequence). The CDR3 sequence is CASSLGRNSGANVLTF. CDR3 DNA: TGTGCCAGCAGCTTGGGACGGAACTCTGGGGCCAACGTCCTGACTTTC.

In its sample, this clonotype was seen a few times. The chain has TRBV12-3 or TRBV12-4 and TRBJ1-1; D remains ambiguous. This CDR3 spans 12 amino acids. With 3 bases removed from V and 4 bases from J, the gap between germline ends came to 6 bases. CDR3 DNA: TGTGCCAGCAGTTTTGGGAGCACTGAAGCTTTCTTT. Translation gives CASSFGSTEAFF.

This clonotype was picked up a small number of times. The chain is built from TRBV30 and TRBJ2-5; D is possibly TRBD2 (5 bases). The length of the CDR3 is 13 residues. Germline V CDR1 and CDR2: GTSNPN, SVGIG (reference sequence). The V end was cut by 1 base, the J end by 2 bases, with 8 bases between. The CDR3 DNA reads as TGTGCCTGGAGTGCGACTATTCAAGAGACCCAGTACTTC. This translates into CAWSATIQETQYF.

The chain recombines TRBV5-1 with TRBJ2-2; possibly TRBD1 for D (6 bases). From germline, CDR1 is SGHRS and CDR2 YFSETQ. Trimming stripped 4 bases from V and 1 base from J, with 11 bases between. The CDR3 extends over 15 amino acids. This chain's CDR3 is CASSRDTGNTGELFF. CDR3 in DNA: TGCGCCAGCAGCCGGGACACGGGGAACACCGGGGAGCTGTTTTTT.

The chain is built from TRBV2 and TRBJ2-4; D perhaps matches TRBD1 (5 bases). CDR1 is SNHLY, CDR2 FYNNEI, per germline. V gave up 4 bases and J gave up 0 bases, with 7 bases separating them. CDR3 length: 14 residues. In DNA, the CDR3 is TGTGCCAGCAGTGCAGGGCTAGCCAAAAACATTCAGTACTTC. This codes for CASSAGLAKNIQYF.

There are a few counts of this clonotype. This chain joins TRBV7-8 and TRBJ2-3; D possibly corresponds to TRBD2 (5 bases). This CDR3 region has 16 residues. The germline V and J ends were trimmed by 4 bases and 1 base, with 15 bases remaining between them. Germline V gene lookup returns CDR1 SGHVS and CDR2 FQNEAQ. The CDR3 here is CASSSVSGSGTDTQYF. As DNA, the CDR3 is TGTGCCAGCAGCTCCGTAAGCGGATCTGGCACAGATACGCAGTATTTT.

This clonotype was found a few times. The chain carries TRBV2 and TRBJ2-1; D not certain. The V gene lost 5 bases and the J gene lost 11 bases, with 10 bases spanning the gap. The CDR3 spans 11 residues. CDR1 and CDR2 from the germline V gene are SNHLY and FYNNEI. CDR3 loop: CASSRVVQQFF. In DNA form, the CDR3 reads TGTGCCAGCAGTCGGGTAGTCCAGCAGTTCTTC.

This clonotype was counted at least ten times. CDR3 nucleotide sequence: TGTGCCAGCAGCCATGGTGGACAGACCTACGAGCAGTACTTC. Residues: CASSHGGQTYEQYF. V gene TRBV3-1 combines with J gene TRBJ2-7; a possible D gene is TRBD1 (6 bases). Germline V gene data show CDR1 as LGHDT and CDR2 as YNNKEL (reference sequence). The CDR3 covers 14 residues. Trimming removed 3 bases from V and 2 bases from J, with 11 bases in between.

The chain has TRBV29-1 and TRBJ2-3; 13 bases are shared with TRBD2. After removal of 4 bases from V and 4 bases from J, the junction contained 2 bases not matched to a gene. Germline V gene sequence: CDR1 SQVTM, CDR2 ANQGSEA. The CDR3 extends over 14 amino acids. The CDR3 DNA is TGCAGCGTTGGGGGACTAGCGGGACCAGATACGCAGTATTTT. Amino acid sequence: CSVGGLAGPDTQYF.

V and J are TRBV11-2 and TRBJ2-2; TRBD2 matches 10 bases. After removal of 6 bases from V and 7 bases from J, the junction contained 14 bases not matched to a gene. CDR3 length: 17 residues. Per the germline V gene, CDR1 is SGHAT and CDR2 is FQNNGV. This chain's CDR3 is CASSSFRAGGRNGELFF. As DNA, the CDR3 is TGTGCCAGCAGTTCATTCAGAGCGGGAGGGCGTAACGGGGAGCTGTTTTTT.

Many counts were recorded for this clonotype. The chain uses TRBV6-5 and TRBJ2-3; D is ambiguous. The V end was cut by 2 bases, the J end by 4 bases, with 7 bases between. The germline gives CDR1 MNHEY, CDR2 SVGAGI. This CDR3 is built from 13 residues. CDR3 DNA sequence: TGTGCCAGCAGTTACGACTGGTCAGATACGCAGTATTTT. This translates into CASSYDWSDTQYF.

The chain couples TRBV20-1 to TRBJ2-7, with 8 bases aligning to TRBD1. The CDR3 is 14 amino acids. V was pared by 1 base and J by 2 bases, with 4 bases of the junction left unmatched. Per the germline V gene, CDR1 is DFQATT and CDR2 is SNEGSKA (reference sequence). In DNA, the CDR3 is TGCAGTGCTAGAGGCCAGACAGGGGCCTACGAGCAGTACTTC. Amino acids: CSARGQTGAYEQYF.

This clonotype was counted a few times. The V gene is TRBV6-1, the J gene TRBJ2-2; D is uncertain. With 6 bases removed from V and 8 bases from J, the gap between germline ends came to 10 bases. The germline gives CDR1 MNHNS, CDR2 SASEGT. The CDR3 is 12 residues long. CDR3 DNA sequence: TGTGCCAGCAGGAACGGCTTGGGGGAGCTGTTTTTT. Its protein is CASRNGLGELFF.

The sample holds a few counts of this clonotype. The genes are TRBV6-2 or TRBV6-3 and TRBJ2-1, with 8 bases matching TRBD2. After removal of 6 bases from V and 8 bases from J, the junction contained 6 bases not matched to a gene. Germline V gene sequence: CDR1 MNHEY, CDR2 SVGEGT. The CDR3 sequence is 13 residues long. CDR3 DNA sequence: TGTGCCAGCAGCCGACAACTAGCGGATGAGCAGTTCTTC. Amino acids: CASSRQLADEQFF.

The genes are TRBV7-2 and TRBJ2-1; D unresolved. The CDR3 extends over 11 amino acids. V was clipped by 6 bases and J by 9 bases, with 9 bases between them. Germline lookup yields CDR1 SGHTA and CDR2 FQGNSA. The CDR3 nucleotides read TGTGCCAGCAGGCCGGGCGGTGAGCAGTTCTTC. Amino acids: CASRPGGEQFF.

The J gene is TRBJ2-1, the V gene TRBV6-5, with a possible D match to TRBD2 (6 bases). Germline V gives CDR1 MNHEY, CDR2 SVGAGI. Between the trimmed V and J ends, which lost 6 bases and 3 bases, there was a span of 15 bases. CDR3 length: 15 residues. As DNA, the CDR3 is TGTGCCAGCAGCTTCTTTAGCGGAAACTACAATGAGCAGTTCTTC. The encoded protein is CASSFFSGNYNEQFF.

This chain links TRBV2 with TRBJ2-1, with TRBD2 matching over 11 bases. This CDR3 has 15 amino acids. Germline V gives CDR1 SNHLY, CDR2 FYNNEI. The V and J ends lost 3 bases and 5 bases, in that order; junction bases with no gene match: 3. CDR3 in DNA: TGTGCCAGCAGTGATAGCGGGAGGGTAAACAATGAGCAGTTCTTC. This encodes CASSDSGRVNNEQFF. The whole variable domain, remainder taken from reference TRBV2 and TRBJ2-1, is EPEVTQTPSHQVTQMGQEVILRCVPISNHLYFYWYRQILGQKVEFLVSFYNNEISEKSEIFDDQFSVERPDGSNFTLKIRSTKLEDSAMYFCASSDSGRVNNEQFFGPGTRLTVL.

CDR3 amino acids: CSDLDGSLNEQFF. DNA for the CDR3: TGCAGTGATCTGGACGGAAGCCTGAATGAGCAGTTCTTC. This chain connects TRBV20-1 to TRBJ2-1; D not certain. CDR1 is DFQATT, CDR2 SNEGSKA, per germline (reference sequence). V shed 7 bases and J shed 7 bases, with 17 bases lying between them. This CDR3 is 13 amino acids long.

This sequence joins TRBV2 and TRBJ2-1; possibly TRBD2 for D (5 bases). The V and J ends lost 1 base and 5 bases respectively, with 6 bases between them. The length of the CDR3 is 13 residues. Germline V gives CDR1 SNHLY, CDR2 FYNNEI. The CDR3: CASSEGRDNEQFF. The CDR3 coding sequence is TGTGCCAGCAGTGAAGGGCGGGACAATGAGCAGTTCTTC.

CDR3 coding DNA: TGTGCCAGCAGTTTATCTAGGGGCAGAATGAACACTGAAGCTTTCTTT. Protein sequence: CASSLSRGRMNTEAFF. This sequence joins TRBV27 and TRBJ1-1, with D tentatively TRBD1 (5 bases). Germline V gene data show CDR1 as MNHEY and CDR2 as SMNVEV (reference sequence). There are 16 residues in the CDR3. V lost 0 bases and J 0 bases, leaving 11 bases between the germline ends.